Listed below are T cell receptor beta chains from one sample, sequenced in a study of vaccination and CD4 T cells after COVID-19. No antigen has been identified for these receptors. TCRdb fed the PCR reads into MiXCR, producing one record per CDR3 protein. The table has 8,500 to 14,000 distinct CDR3 sequences, roughly 69% seen once. Sequenced sample: CD4+ T cells from blood, cultured in vitro. Source of these receptors: a human donor who had recovered from COVID-19. CDR3s include the opening cysteine and the closing phenylalanine or tryptophan. Each record gives: J gene, V gene, D gene, clone size, CDR3 protein, CDR3 DNA. D genes are given only for firm matches. The size of a clone is reported for some rows only, either as once, few or many, or as a class for expanded clones.

TRBJ1-5 TRBV7-2 . . CASSLGNSNQPQHF TGTGCCAGCAGCTTAGGCAATAGCAATCAGCCCCAGCATTTT
TRBJ1-2 TRBV19 TRBD1 . CASTIRDRNYGYTF TGTGCCAGTACCATACGGGACAGGAACTATGGCTACACCTTC
TRBJ1-2 TRBV6-1 . medium-sized CASSGNIGYTF TGTGCCAGCAGTGGAAACATTGGCTACACCTTC
TRBJ1-5 TRBV19 . . CASSMVGLAGDSNQPQHF TGTGCCAGTAGTATGGTTGGTTTGGCAGGAGATAGCAATCAGCCCCAGCATTTT
TRBJ2-2 TRBV19 TRBD2 . CASSVLAGLGTGELFF TGTGCCAGTAGTGTACTAGCGGGGCTGGGCACCGGGGAGCTGTTTTTT
TRBJ1-6 TRBV28 TRBD1 . CATRDRGYNSPLHF TGTGCCACCCGGGACAGAGGGTATAATTCACCCCTCCACTTT
TRBJ2-3 TRBV6-1 TRBD2 few CASSALAGVADTQYF TGTGCCAGCAGTGCCCTAGCGGGAGTGGCAGATACGCAGTATTTT
TRBJ1-1 TRBV6-7 . . CANLLPDSGEGRAGMNTEAFF TGTGCCAATCTATTACCGGACAGTGGGGAAGGCCGTGCGGGCATGAACACTGAAGCTTTCTTT
TRBJ1-2 TRBV6-1 . . CASSAGQFRTYGYTF TGTGCCAGCAGTGCTGGACAGTTTCGAACCTATGGCTACACCTTC
TRBJ2-5 TRBV20-1 TRBD2 . CSAPNRGLAVRETQYF TGCAGTGCGCCAAACCGGGGACTAGCGGTACGAGAGACCCAGTACTTC
TRBJ2-7 TRBV28 TRBD2 . CASSPVLAGVSYEQYF TGTGCCAGCAGTCCGGTACTAGCGGGCGTATCCTACGAGCAGTACTTC
TRBJ2-7 TRBV12-3/TRBV12-4 TRBD2 large CATATGTSGGPSSYEQYF TGTGCCACCGCCACCGGGACTAGCGGGGGGCCTAGCTCCTACGAGCAGTACTTC
TRBJ1-5 TRBV11-2 . few CASSLDRWGNQPQHF TGTGCCAGCAGCTTAGATCGATGGGGCAATCAGCCCCAGCATTTT
TRBJ2-3 TRBV20-1 . . CSARGRPGLGPGTQYF TGCAGTGCTAGAGGCCGTCCGGGACTCGGGCCGGGTACGCAGTATTTT
TRBJ2-7 TRBV20-1 TRBD2 . CSASGTSGKVYEQYF TGCAGTGCTTCCGGGACTAGCGGGAAAGTCTACGAGCAGTACTTC
TRBJ1-1 TRBV20-1 . . CSARNRLGYTEAFF TGCAGTGCTAGAAATAGACTCGGATACACTGAAGCTTTCTTT
TRBJ1-5 TRBV10-1 . . CASSAGSSNQPQHF TGCGCCAGCAGTGCTGGCAGTAGCAATCAGCCCCAGCATTTT
TRBJ1-1 TRBV19 TRBD1 . CASSPQDRVTTEAFF TGTGCCAGTAGTCCCCAGGACAGGGTGACCACTGAAGCTTTCTTT
TRBJ1-5 TRBV28 . . CASSSNGISNQPQHF TGTGCCAGCAGTTCGAACGGGATTAGCAATCAGCCCCAGCATTTT
TRBJ1-2 TRBV28 . few CASRPGGGLLQNYGYTF TGTGCCAGCAGACCGGGAGGGGGGCTACTCCAAAACTATGGCTACACCTTC
TRBJ2-5 TRBV20-1 . . CSASLQAPETQYF TGCAGTGCTAGTTTACAGGCCCCAGAGACCCAGTACTTC
TRBJ1-5 TRBV2 . . CASISRGDQPQHF TGTGCCAGCATAAGTAGAGGTGATCAGCCCCAGCATTTT
TRBJ1-2 TRBV6-1 . . CASVYRYSQGGGYTF TGTGCCAGTGTATATAGGTACAGCCAAGGAGGTGGCTACACCTTC
TRBJ2-6 TRBV27 . . CASSFGLERGSGANVLTF TGTGCCAGCAGTTTCGGGCTAGAAAGGGGCTCTGGGGCCAACGTCCTGACTTTC
TRBJ1-5 TRBV6-2/TRBV6-3 TRBD1 . CASSGTGGFRQPQHF TGTGCCAGCAGTGGGACAGGGGGCTTCAGGCAGCCCCAGCATTTT
TRBJ1-2 TRBV5-1 TRBD1 . CASSTGTDGYTF TGCGCCAGCAGCACCGGGACAGATGGCTACACCTTC
TRBJ1-5 TRBV19 . . CASSMVRHAGWSNQPQHF TGTGCCAGTAGTATGGTCAGGCACGCGGGGTGGAGCAATCAGCCCCAGCATTTT
TRBJ2-7 TRBV29-1 . medium-sized CSGSTVGEQYF TGCAGCGGTTCGACAGTGGGCGAGCAGTACTTC
TRBJ1-2 TRBV6-5 . . CASSSQGKGSGYTF TGTGCCAGCAGTTCCCAGGGGAAGGGGTCTGGCTACACCTTC
TRBJ2-7 TRBV20-1 TRBD2 once CSALGTSGSDEQYF TGCAGTGCCCTCGGGACTAGCGGGAGCGACGAGCAGTACTTC
TRBJ2-3 TRBV20-1 TRBD2 . CSARDPRGSPDTQYF TGCAGTGCTAGAGATCCTCGCGGGAGTCCAGATACGCAGTATTTT
TRBJ1-2 TRBV4-2 TRBD1 . CASSQDRTGGVFAF TGTGCCAGCAGCCAAGATCGGACAGGGGGCGTTTTTGCCTTC
TRBJ1-5 TRBV18 . few CASSPGALDQPQHF TGTGCCAGCTCACCGGGGGCTTTGGATCAGCCCCAGCATTTT
TRBJ1-2 TRBV12-3/TRBV12-4 . . CASSFWGEGYGYTF TGTGCCAGCAGTTTTTGGGGGGAAGGCTATGGCTACACCTTC
TRBJ1-5 TRBV19 TRBD1 . CARVPGQQIEHSNQPQHF TGTGCCAGAGTCCCGGGACAGCAGATCGAGCATAGCAATCAGCCCCAGCATTTT
TRBJ1-1 TRBV11-2 . . CASSGLSVENTEAFF TGTGCCAGCAGCGGCCTAAGCGTGGAGAACACTGAAGCTTTCTTT
TRBJ2-5 TRBV7-2 . . CASSAPETQYF TGTGCCAGCAGCGCCCCAGAGACCCAGTACTTC
TRBJ1-6 TRBV6-1 . . CASTRGTNSPLHF TGTGCCAGCACCCGGGGTACCAATTCACCCCTCCACTTT
TRBJ2-1 TRBV19 . . CASSIDHRGGEQFF TGTGCCAGTAGTATAGACCACAGGGGGGGTGAGCAGTTCTTC
TRBJ2-5 TRBV4-2 . once CASSQVMWETQYF TGTGCCAGCAGCCAAGTTATGTGGGAGACCCAGTACTTC
TRBJ1-6 TRBV5-1 TRBD1 few CASSSLQGHNSPLHF TGCGCCAGCAGCTCGCTACAGGGGCATAATTCACCCCTCCACTTT
TRBJ2-3 TRBV27 TRBD1 once CASSLYAGGSVDTQYF TGTGCCAGCAGTTTATACGCAGGGGGCTCGGTGGATACGCAGTATTTT
TRBJ1-6 TRBV28 TRBD1 . CASRYRGLGYNSPLHF TGTGCCAGCAGATACAGGGGACTGGGATATAATTCACCCCTCCACTTT
TRBJ2-1 TRBV6-2/TRBV6-3 TRBD1 . CASSPGQGKQFF TGTGCCAGCAGTCCTGGACAGGGAAAGCAGTTCTTC
TRBJ1-1 TRBV7-8 . few CASSQGTAGTEAFF TGTGCCAGCAGCCAAGGGACGGCAGGGACTGAAGCTTTCTTT